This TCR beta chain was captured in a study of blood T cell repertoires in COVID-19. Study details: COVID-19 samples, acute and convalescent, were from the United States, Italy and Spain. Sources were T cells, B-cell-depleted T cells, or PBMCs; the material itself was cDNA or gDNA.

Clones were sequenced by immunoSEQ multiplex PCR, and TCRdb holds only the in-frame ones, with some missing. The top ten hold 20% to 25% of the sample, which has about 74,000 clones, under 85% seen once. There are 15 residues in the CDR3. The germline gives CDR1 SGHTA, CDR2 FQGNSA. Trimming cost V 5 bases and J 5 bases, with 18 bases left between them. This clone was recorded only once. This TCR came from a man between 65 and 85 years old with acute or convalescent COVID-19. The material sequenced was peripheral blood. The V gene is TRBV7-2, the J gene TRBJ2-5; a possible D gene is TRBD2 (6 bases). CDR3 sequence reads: CASSLTGTEGETQYF. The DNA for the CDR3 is TGTGCCAGCAGCCTCACCGGGACGGAGGGGGAGACCCAGTACTTC.